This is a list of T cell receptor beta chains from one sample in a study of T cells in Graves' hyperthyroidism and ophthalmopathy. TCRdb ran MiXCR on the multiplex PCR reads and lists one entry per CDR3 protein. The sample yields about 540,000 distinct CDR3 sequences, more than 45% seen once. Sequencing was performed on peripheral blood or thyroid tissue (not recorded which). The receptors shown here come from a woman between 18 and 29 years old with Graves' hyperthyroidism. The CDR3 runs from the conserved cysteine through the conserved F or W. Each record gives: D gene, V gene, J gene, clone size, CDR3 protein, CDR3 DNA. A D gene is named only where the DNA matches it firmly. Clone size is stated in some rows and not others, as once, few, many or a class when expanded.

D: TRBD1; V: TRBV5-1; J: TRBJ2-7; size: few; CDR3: CASGQGSTSYEQYF; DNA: TGCGCCAGCGGACAGGGGTCTACCTCCTACGAGCAGTACTTC
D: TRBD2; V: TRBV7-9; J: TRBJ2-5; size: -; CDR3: CASSLIGSSGNQETQYF; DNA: TGTGCCAGCAGCCTAATCGGGAGTAGCGGGAATCAAGAGACCCAGTACTTC
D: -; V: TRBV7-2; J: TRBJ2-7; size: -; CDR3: CASSEVLGVLYEQYF; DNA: TGTGCCAGCAGCGAAGTACTGGGGGTTTTGTACGAGCAGTACTTC
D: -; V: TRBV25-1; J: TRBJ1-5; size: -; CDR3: CAWSGGVSSNQPQHF; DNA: TGTGCCTGGTCGGGGGGCGTGAGTAGCAATCAGCCCCAGCATTTT
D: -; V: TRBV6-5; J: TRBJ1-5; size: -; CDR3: CASSSRRGDSNQPQHF; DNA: TGTGCCAGCAGTTCCCGACGGGGGGATAGCAATCAGCCCCAGCATTTT
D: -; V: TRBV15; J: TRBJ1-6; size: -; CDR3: CATSSRSGF; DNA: TGTGCCACCAGCTCAAGATCCGGGTTT
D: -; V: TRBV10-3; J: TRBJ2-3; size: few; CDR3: CAISGSGTSSSTDTQYF; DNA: TGTGCCATCAGTGGATCAGGCACGAGCTCTAGCACAGATACGCAGTATTTT
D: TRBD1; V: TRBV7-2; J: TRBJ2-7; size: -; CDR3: CASSRGQGLDEQYF; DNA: TGTGCCAGCAGCCGAGGACAGGGGCTAGACGAGCAGTACTTC
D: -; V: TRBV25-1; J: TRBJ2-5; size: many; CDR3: CASHEKTQETQYF; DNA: TGTGCCAGCCATGAGAAAACCCAAGAGACCCAGTACTTC
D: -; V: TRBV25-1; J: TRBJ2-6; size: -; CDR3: CASRIGTVLTF; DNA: TGTGCCAGCAGGATTGGGACAGTCCTGACTTTC
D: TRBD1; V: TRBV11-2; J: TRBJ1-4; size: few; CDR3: CASSPTGGGLLFF; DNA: TGTGCCAGCAGTCCGACAGGGGGCGGGTTACTGTTTTTT
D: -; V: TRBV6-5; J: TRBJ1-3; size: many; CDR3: CASSYWSSGNTIYF; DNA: TGTGCCAGCAGTTACTGGAGCTCTGGAAACACCATATATTTT
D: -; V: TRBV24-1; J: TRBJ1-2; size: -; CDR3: CATSGGSRANTF; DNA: TGTGCCACCAGTGGGGGTTCCAGGGCGAACACCTTC
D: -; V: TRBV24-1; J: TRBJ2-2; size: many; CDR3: CATSDSVTVRTGELFF; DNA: TGTGCCACCAGTGATTCAGTGACAGTGAGGACCGGGGAGCTGTTTTTT
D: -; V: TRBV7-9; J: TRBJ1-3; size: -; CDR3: CASSLAGPGVQNTIYF; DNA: TGTGCCAGCAGCTTAGCGGGCCCTGGCGTGCAAAACACCATATATTTT
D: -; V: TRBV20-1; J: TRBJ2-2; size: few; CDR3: CSASRPGVGELFF; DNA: TGCAGTGCTAGTAGACCCGGGGTCGGGGAGCTGTTTTTT
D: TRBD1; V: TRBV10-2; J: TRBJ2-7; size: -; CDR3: CASSSGGAALDEQYF; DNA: TGCGCCAGCAGCTCAGGGGGAGCGGCTTTGGACGAGCAGTACTTC
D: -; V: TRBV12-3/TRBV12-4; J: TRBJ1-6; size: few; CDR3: CASSLEIWRSPLHF; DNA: TGTGCCAGCAGTTTAGAGATTTGGAGGTCACCCCTCCACTTT